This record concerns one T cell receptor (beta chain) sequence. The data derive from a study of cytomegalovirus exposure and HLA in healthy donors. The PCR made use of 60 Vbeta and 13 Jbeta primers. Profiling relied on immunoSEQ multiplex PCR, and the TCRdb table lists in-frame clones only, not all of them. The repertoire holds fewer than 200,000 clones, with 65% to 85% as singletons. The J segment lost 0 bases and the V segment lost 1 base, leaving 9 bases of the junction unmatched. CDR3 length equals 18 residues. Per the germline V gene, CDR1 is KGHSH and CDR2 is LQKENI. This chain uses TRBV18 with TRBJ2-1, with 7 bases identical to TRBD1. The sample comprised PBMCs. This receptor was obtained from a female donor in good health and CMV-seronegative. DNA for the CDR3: TGTGCCAGCTCACCACTGACAGGGTCCGAGAGCTCCTACAATGAGCAGTTCTTC. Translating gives CASSPLTGSESSYNEQFF.